Included here is one T cell receptor (beta chain) sequence, with context. Its antigen remains unknown. The sample belongs to a study of OX40 agonist ivuxolimab in advanced cancers. Study information: Of mixed ages from about 23 to 90 and averaging about 60 years, the group was 65% to 85% male. Partial responses occurred in three patients (one hepatocellular carcinoma, two cutaneous melanoma).

Study-wide results and limits: At doses 0.1 to 3.0 mg/kg, CD4+ and CD8+ clones expanded.

Libraries were prepared by immunoSEQ multiplex PCR; TCRdb keeps only in-frame clonotypes and omits some of them. The sample lists about 110,000 clones, about 91% occurring once. The CDR3 covers 15 residues. Germline CDR1 reads SGHTA; CDR2 reads FQGTGA. V gave up 8 bases and J gave up 2 bases, with 17 bases separating them. Baseline was the first blood sampling point, followed by cycle 4 day 1 and cycle 7 day 1. V is TRBV7-3 and J is TRBJ2-3; D might be TRBD1 or TRBD2, each matching 5 bases. This clonotype was obtained from an adult with an advanced solid tumor such as melanoma, head and neck, liver or kidney cancer. The material was CD4+ or CD8+ T cells sorted from blood, obtained in a trial of the OX40 agonist ivuxolimab. CDR3 sequence (DNA): TGTGCCAGCCTCGGGACCAGGGCAACCACAGATACGCAGTATTTT. Protein product: CASLGTRATTDTQYF.